Below, 18 T cell receptor beta chains from the same sample are listed, as sequenced in a study of shared clonotypes between healthy human individuals. Data came from immunoSEQ multiplex PCR; TCRdb stores just in-frame clones and leaves some out. This table has 850,000 to 1,100,000 clones, about 72% appearing once. Sequenced: memory CD4+ T cells from PBMCs. As to subset: CD45RA-negative fraction. These receptors originate from a man younger than 30 in good health. Some clones in this sample may be carry-over from other donors' samples.

This clone showed up just once. This chain uses TRBV7-8 with TRBJ2-1, with unresolved D. V was shortened by 4 bases and J by 4 bases, with 11 bases between the two germline ends. Germline V lookup: CDR1 SGHVS, CDR2 FQNEAQ. This CDR3 has 14 amino acids. The CDR3 reads CASSSGYSYNEQFF. The CDR3 coding sequence is TGTGCCAGCAGCTCCGGGTACAGTTACAATGAGCAGTTCTTC.

This clone has just a few counts. This chain links TRBV29-1 with TRBJ2-3; D is uncertain. CDR1 and CDR2 (germline): SQVTM, ANQGSEA. The CDR3 is made up of 13 amino acids. V was trimmed by 6 bases and J by 2 bases, leaving 12 bases between them. The CDR3 DNA reads as TGCAGCGTCCATGTATCCTCCACAGATACGCAGTATTTT. The encoded protein is CSVHVSSTDTQYF.

V is TRBV9 and J is TRBJ2-5, with 10 bases that match TRBD2. This CDR3 has 16 residues. From germline, CDR1 is SGDLS and CDR2 YYNGEE. With V trimmed by 5 bases and J by 5 bases, 12 bases remained unmatched. Here the CDR3 reads CASSASRTSGRETQYF. The CDR3 coding sequence is TGTGCCAGCAGTGCTAGTCGGACTAGCGGAAGGGAGACCCAGTACTTC.

This chain connects TRBV28 to TRBJ2-7; no definite D call. The CDR3 is 16 amino acids. With 5 bases removed from V and 0 bases from J, the gap between germline ends came to 17 bases. CDR1 is MDHEN, CDR2 SYDVKM, per germline. Written as DNA, the CDR3 is TGTGCCAGCAGTCCAAACTCTCGGCGGCCCTCCTACGAGCAGTACTTC. It encodes CASSPNSRRPSYEQYF. The whole variable domain, remainder taken from reference TRBV28 and TRBJ2-7, is DVKVTQSSRYLVKRTGEKVFLECVQDMDHENMFWYRQDPGLGLRLIYFSYDVKMKEKGDIPEGYSVSREKKERFSLILESASTNQTSMYLCASSPNSRRPSYEQYFGPGTRLTVT.

J is TRBJ1-2 and V is TRBV5-4; 10 positions agree with TRBD1. Trimming removed 0 bases from V and 0 bases from J; junction bases left unmatched: 5. Germline loops: CDR1 SGHNT, CDR2 YYREEE (reference sequence). This CDR3 is built from 17 residues. CDR3: CASSLDPGTGANYGYTF. The CDR3 DNA reads TGTGCCAGCAGCTTGGACCCCGGGACAGGGGCTAACTATGGCTACACCTTC.

The rearrangement uses TRBV19 and TRBJ1-4; 9 bases fit TRBD1. CDR1 is LNHDA, CDR2 SQIVND, per germline (reference sequence). V gave up 7 bases and J gave up 7 bases; unmatched junction bases: 10. The CDR3 has 15 residues. CDR3 sequence reads: CASNRRDRDVEKLFF. Written as DNA, the CDR3 is TGTGCCAGTAACCGCCGGGACAGGGACGTTGAAAAACTGTTTTTT. Using reference TRBV19 and TRBJ1-4 for the parts outside the CDR3, the full variable domain is DGGITQSPKYLFRKEGQNVTLSCEQNLNHDAMYWYRQDPGQGLRLIYYSQIVNDFQKGDIAEGYSVSREKKESFPLTVTSAQKNPTAFYLCASNRRDRDVEKLFFGSGTQLSVL.

This clone was counted between two and nine times. The chain is built from TRBV5-1 and TRBJ2-2, with D maybe TRBD1 (5 bases). Germline CDR1 and CDR2: SGHRS and YFSETQ. V lost 2 bases to trimming and J lost 0 bases, with 11 bases between them. This CDR3 contains 16 residues. The CDR3 sequence is CASSFRGAPNTGELFF. The CDR3 DNA follows: TGCGCCAGCAGCTTCCGTGGGGCACCGAACACCGGGGAGCTGTTTTTT.

The V call is TRBV5-4, the J call TRBJ1-2, with D maybe TRBD1 (5 bases). The CDR3 is 15 residues long. Germline V CDR1 and CDR2: SGHNT, YYREEE (reference sequence). Trimming removed 4 bases at V and 6 bases at J, with 19 bases between. DNA for the CDR3: TGTGCCAGCAGCGCGGGGATCTTCCAAGGGGATGGCTACACCTTC. Its protein product is CASSAGIFQGDGYTF.

The rearrangement joins TRBV5-1 to TRBJ2-3, with 12 bases matching TRBD2. Losses at the gene ends were 1 base for V and 3 bases for J; bases not matched to a gene: 3. Germline CDR1 SGHRS, CDR2 YFSETQ. The CDR3 totals 16 residues. The chain's CDR3 is CASSLLGTSGTDTQYF. The CDR3 DNA sequence: TGCGCCAGCAGCTTGTTGGGGACTAGCGGGACAGATACGCAGTATTTT. Using reference TRBV5-1 and TRBJ2-3 for the parts outside the CDR3, the full variable domain is KAGVTQTPRYLIKTRGQQVTLSCSPISGHRSVSWYQQTPGQGLQFLFEYFSETQRNKGNFPGRFSGRQFSNSRSEMNVSTLELGDSALYLCASSLLGTSGTDTQYFGPGTRLTVL.

The chain joins TRBV5-1 to TRBJ1-1, with D unclear. In germline, CDR1 is SGHRS, CDR2 YFSETQ. This CDR3 comprises 14 residues. Deletions cut 0 bases from V and 3 bases from J, with 9 bases between. CDR3 DNA: TGCGCCAGCAGCTTGGTTGGTGGGTACACTGAAGCTTTCTTT. Protein product: CASSLVGGYTEAFF.

Concerning this clone itself: A read error is likely here: a far larger clone is one base away. The genes are TRBV6-5 and TRBJ1-5, with a tentative D call TRBD1 (5 bases). This CDR3 is 14 amino acids long. Germline V gene sequence: CDR1 MNHEY, CDR2 SVGAGI. The DNA for the CDR3 is TGTGCCGGCAGTTACGGGACGGAGAATCAGCCCCAGCATTTT. Translating it yields CAGSYGTENQPQHF.

V and J are TRBV5-4 and TRBJ1-1; maybe TRBD1 (5 bases). This CDR3 is 15 amino acids long. Trimming cost V 2 bases and J 3 bases, with 14 bases left between them. From germline, CDR1 is SGHNT and CDR2 YYREEE (reference sequence). The CDR3 DNA sequence: TGTGCCAGCAGCTTAGGAACTGGGGACGACACTGAAGCTTTCTTT. This encodes CASSLGTGDDTEAFF.

The chain carries TRBV7-2 and TRBJ2-3; unclear D gene. Germline V gives CDR1 SGHTA, CDR2 FQGNSA. CDR3 length: 12 amino acids. Trimming cost V 5 bases and J 6 bases, with 9 bases left between them. The CDR3 nucleotides are TGTGCCAGCAGCCAACAAACGGATACGCAGTATTTT. The encoded protein is CASSQQTDTQYF. The full variable domain, in which reference TRBV7-2 and TRBJ2-3 provide the parts outside the CDR3, is GAGVSQSPSNKVTEKGKDVELRCDPISGHTALYWYRQSLGQGLEFLIYFQGNSAPDKSGLPSDRFSAERTGGSVSTLTIQRTQQEDSAVYLCASSQQTDTQYFGPGTRLTVL.

This clone was picked up many times. The chain recombines TRBV29-1 with TRBJ2-5; a possible D gene is TRBD2 (5 bases). There are 13 residues in the CDR3. Trimming shortened V by 4 bases and J by 5 bases, and 14 bases separated the two germline ends. CDR1 SQVTM and CDR2 ANQGSEA come from the germline V gene. CDR3 protein: CSVAEGARETQYF. CDR3 bases: TGCAGCGTTGCCGAGGGAGCAAGGGAGACCCAGTACTTC. The variable domain in full, with the rest retrieved from reference TRBV29-1 and TRBJ2-5, is SAVISQKPSRDICQRGTSLTIQCQVDSQVTMMFWYRQQPGQSLTLIATANQGSEATYESGFVIDKFPISRPNLTFSTLTVSNMSPEDSSIYLCSVAEGARETQYFGPGTRLLVL.

The V and J genes are TRBV6-5 and TRBJ2-2; D gene uncertain. CDR1 and CDR2 from the germline V gene are MNHEY and SVGAGI. Trimming pared 4 bases from V and 7 bases from J, leaving 10 bases between. The CDR3 sequence is 13 residues long. The CDR3 nucleotides read TGTGCCAGCAGTTCCGCCGGCTACGGGGAGCTGTTTTTT. Its protein is CASSSAGYGELFF.

A word on this clone: Additional DNA sequences in this sample encode the identical CDR3. The chain carries TRBV28 and TRBJ2-2; no reliable D call. Germline loops: CDR1 MDHEN, CDR2 SYDVKM. V gave up 1 base and J gave up 8 bases, with 2 bases separating them. CDR3 length equals 11 residues. The chain's CDR3 is CASSLSGELFF. The CDR3, as DNA: TGTGCCAGCAGTTTATCTGGGGAGCTGTTTTTT.

The chain couples TRBV18 to TRBJ1-5; TRBD1 might be the D (5 bases). Trimming stripped 1 base from V and 0 bases from J, with 16 bases between. CDR1 and CDR2 from the germline V gene are KGHSH and LQKENI. This CDR3 has 18 residues. This CDR3 reads CASSPRPRRVNSNQPQHF. The CDR3 coding sequence is TGTGCCAGCTCACCACGCCCCCGCAGGGTTAATAGCAATCAGCCCCAGCATTTT.

The chain couples TRBV7-3 to TRBJ2-1; TRBD2 matches at 8 bases. The CDR3 totals 15 residues. Germline trimming cut 5 bases from V and 1 base from J; bases unmatched to any gene: 4. Germline V lookup: CDR1 SGHTA, CDR2 FQGTGA. CDR3 sequence: CASSQSGGSYNEQFF. The CDR3 DNA is TGTGCCAGCAGCCAAAGCGGGGGTTCCTACAATGAGCAGTTCTTC. Combining the CDR3 with reference TRBV7-3 and TRBJ2-1 gives the whole variable domain GAGVSQTPSNKVTEKGKYVELRCDPISGHTALYWYRQSLGQGPEFLIYFQGTGAADDSGLPNDRFFAVRPEGSVSTLKIQRTERGDSAVYLCASSQSGGSYNEQFFGPGTRLTVL.